This is a list of T cell receptor beta chains from one sample in a study of blood T cell repertoires in COVID-19. Repertoires were generated with immunoSEQ multiplex PCR, while TCRdb's copy carries only in-frame clones and drops some. The sample records 85,000 to 130,000 clones, 70% to 85% being singletons. The sample consisted of peripheral blood. These receptors all come from a woman in her fifties or sixties with acute or convalescent COVID-19. CDR3s include the opening cysteine and the closing phenylalanine or tryptophan. D genes are given only for firm matches. Some rows mark clone size as missing; the rest say once, few, many or name a class of expanded clone.

d_call: TRBD2
j_call: TRBJ2-3
v_call: TRBV27
clone_size: .
cdr3_aa: CASSFSGSGSTDTQYF
cdr3_nt: TGTGCCAGCAGTTTTAGCGGGAGTGGGAGCACAGATACGCAGTATTTT

d_call: .
j_call: TRBJ2-3
v_call: TRBV27
clone_size: few
cdr3_aa: CASSPILLSTDTQYF
cdr3_nt: TGTGCCAGCAGTCCCATACTCCTCAGCACAGATACGCAGTATTTT

d_call: .
j_call: TRBJ2-1
v_call: TRBV2
clone_size: .
cdr3_aa: CASIYLRGNNEQFF
cdr3_nt: TGTGCCAGCATCTACCTCCGGGGGAATAATGAGCAGTTCTTC

d_call: TRBD1
j_call: TRBJ2-7
v_call: TRBV5-4
clone_size: once
cdr3_aa: CASSPGQGLYEQYF
cdr3_nt: TGTGCCAGCAGCCCGGGACAGGGGCTATACGAGCAGTACTTC

d_call: .
j_call: TRBJ2-1
v_call: TRBV29-1
clone_size: .
cdr3_aa: CSVEGRDGTPLRNEQFF
cdr3_nt: TGCAGCGTTGAGGGCAGAGATGGGACACCACTAAGGAATGAGCAGTTCTTC

d_call: .
j_call: TRBJ2-1
v_call: TRBV15
clone_size: .
cdr3_aa: CATSIRTVPNEQFF
cdr3_nt: TGTGCCACCAGCATAAGGACAGTCCCTAATGAGCAGTTCTTC

d_call: .
j_call: TRBJ1-1
v_call: TRBV6-5
clone_size: .
cdr3_aa: CASSVQGTEAFF
cdr3_nt: TGTGCCAGCAGCGTTCAGGGCACTGAAGCTTTCTTT

d_call: TRBD1
j_call: TRBJ1-6
v_call: TRBV9
clone_size: few
cdr3_aa: CASSARGDRSNSPLHF
cdr3_nt: TGTGCCAGCAGCGCCCGTGGGGACAGGTCAAATTCACCCCTCCACTTT

d_call: .
j_call: TRBJ2-6
v_call: TRBV6-1
clone_size: .
cdr3_aa: CASSAPGYRAGANVLTF
cdr3_nt: TGTGCCAGCAGTGCACCCGGTTACAGGGCTGGGGCCAACGTCCTGACTTTC

d_call: TRBD2
j_call: TRBJ2-2
v_call: TRBV30
clone_size: .
cdr3_aa: CAWAMGLGNTGELFF
cdr3_nt: TGTGCCTGGGCAATGGGACTAGGGAACACCGGGGAGCTGTTTTTT